The clone carrying this T cell receptor (beta chain) has at least ten counts. The antigen is unknown. CDR3 size: 13 residues. The germline V gene has CDR1 MNHEY and CDR2 SMNVEV (reference sequence). The germline V and J ends were trimmed by 6 bases and 1 base, with 10 bases remaining between them. Adult healthy volunteers gave 2.5 ml peripheral blood for whole-blood RNA. A UMI-containing oligonucleotide was joined by 3' ligation to the TCR cDNA template. Input was about 1 to 1,100 ng of DNase-treated total RNA without cell sorting. Blood and skin TCR RNA was reverse transcribed with alpha and beta constant primers. Four PCR rounds used nested alpha and beta constant region primers plus the SP2 primer. MiXCR was run by TCRdb on the 5' RACE reads, yielding one entry per CDR3 protein. Here the sample spans some 22,000 distinct CDR3 sequences, about 4.4% being singletons. The data belong to a study of naive and memory T cell subsets.

General observations from the study: TCR transcript changes with activation or differentiation may affect this RNA method.

The TCR sequence derives from a male donor in good health. V gene TRBV27 combines with J gene TRBJ2-7, with D perhaps TRBD2 (6 bases). The CDR3 nucleotides read TGTGCCAGCAGCGGCGGGGTATCCTACGAGCAGTACTTC. Its translation is CASSGGVSYEQYF.